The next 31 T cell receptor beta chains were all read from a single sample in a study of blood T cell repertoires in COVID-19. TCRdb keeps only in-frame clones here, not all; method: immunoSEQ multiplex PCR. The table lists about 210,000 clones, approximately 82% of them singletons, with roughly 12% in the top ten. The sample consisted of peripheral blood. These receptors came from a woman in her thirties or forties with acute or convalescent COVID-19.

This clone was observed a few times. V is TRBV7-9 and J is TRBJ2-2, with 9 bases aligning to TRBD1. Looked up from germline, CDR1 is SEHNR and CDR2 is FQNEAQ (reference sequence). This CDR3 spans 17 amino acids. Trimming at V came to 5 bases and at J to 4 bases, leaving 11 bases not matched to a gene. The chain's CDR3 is CASSDPMGQGGTGELFF. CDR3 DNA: TGTGCCAGCAGCGATCCAATGGGACAGGGTGGCACCGGGGAGCTGTTTTTT.

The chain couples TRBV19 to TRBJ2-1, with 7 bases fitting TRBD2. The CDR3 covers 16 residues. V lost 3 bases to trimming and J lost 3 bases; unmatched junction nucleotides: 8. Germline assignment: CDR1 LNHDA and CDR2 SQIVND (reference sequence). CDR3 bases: TGTGCCAGTAGTATGAAGGGAGGGACCTACTACAATGAGCAGTTCTTC. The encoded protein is CASSMKGGTYYNEQFF. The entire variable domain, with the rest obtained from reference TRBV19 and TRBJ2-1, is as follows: DGGITQSPKYLFRKEGQNVTLSCEQNLNHDAMYWYRQDPGQGLRLIYYSQIVNDFQKGDIAEGYSVSREKKESFPLTVTSAQKNPTAFYLCASSMKGGTYYNEQFFGPGTRLTVL.

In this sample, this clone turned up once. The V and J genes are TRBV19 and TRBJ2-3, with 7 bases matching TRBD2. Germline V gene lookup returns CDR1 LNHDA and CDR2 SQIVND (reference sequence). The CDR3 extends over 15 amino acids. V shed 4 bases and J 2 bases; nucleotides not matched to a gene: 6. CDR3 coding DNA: TGTGCCAGTAGTACAAGGGACTATAACACAGATACGCAGTATTTT. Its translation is CASSTRDYNTDTQYF.

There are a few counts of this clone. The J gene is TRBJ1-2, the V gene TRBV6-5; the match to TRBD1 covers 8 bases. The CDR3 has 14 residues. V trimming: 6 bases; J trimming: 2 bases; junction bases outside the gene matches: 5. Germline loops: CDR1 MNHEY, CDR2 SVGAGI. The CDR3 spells CASRNTGGNYGYTF. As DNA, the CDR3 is TGTGCCAGCAGAAATACAGGGGGGAACTATGGCTACACCTTC.

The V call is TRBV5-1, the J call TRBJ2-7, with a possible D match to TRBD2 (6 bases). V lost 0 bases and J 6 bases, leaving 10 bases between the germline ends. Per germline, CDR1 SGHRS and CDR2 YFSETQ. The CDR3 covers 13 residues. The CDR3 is CASSLGGGFEQYF. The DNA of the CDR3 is TGCGCCAGCAGCTTGGGAGGAGGGTTCGAGCAGTACTTC. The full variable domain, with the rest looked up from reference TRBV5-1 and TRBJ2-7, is KAGVTQTPRYLIKTRGQQVTLSCSPISGHRSVSWYQQTPGQGLQFLFEYFSETQRNKGNFPGRFSGRQFSNSRSEMNVSTLELGDSALYLCASSLGGGFEQYFGPGTRLTVT.

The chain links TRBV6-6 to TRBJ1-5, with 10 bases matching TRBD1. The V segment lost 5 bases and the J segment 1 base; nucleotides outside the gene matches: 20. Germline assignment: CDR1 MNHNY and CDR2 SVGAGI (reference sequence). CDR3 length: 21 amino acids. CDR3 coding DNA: TGTGCCAGCAGTCACCACCTAAGTCCGAGACAGGGGGCGAGGAGCAATCAGCCCCAGCATTTT. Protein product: CASSHHLSPRQGARSNQPQHF.

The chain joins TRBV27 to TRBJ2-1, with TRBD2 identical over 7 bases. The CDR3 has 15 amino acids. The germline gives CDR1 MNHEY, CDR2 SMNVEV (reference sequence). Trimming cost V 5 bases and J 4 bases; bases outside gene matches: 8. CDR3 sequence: CASSIRAGLYNEQFF. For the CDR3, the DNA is TGTGCCAGCAGTATACGAGCGGGATTATACAATGAGCAGTTCTTC.

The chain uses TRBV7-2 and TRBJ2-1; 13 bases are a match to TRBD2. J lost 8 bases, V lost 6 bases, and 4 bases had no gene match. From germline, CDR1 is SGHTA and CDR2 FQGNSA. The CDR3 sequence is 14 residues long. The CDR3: CASRLAGGPHEQFF. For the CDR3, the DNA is TGTGCCAGCAGACTAGCGGGAGGGCCCCATGAGCAGTTCTTC.

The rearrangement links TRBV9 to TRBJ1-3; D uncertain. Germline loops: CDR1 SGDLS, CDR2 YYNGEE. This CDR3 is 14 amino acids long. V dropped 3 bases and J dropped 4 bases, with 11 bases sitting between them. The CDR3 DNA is TGTGCCAGCAGCGGTGGAGGATCGGGAAACACCATATATTTT. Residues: CASSGGGSGNTIYF.

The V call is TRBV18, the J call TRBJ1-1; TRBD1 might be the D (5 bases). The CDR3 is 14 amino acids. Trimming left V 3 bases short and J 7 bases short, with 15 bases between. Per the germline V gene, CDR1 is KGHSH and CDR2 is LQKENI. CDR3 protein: CASSPDQGAFEAFF. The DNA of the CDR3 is TGTGCCAGCTCACCCGATCAGGGTGCGTTTGAAGCTTTCTTT.

CDR3 bases: TGTGCCAGCTCACCTCAGGCCAGCTCTGGGGCCAACGTCCTGACTTTC. Its translation: CASSPQASSGANVLTF. V gene TRBV18 combines with J gene TRBJ2-6, with D hard to call. Trimming left V 3 bases short and J 0 bases short, with 9 bases between. Per the germline V gene, CDR1 is KGHSH and CDR2 is LQKENI. The CDR3 runs 16 residues.

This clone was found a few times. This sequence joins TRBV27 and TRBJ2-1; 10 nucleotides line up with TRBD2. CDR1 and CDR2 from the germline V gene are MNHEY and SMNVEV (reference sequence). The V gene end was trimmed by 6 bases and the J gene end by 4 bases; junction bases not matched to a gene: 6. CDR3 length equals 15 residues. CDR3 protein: CASSQGTSVYNEQFF. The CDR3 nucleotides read TGTGCCAGCAGCCAGGGGACTAGCGTTTACAATGAGCAGTTCTTC.

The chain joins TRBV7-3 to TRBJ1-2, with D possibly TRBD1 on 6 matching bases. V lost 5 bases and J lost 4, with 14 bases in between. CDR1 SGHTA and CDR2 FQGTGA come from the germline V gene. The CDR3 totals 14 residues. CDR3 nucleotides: TGTGCCAGCAGCCCTACAGGGCTCGGCTATGGCTACACCTTC. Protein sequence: CASSPTGLGYGYTF.

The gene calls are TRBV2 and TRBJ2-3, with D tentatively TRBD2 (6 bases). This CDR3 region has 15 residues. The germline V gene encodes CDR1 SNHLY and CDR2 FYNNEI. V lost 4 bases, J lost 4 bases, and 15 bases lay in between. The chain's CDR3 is CASSGPLLAADTQYF. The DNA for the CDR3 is TGTGCCAGCAGTGGGCCCTTACTAGCCGCAGATACGCAGTATTTT.

Here the CDR3 DNA reads TGTGCCAGCAGCCATTTACAGGGGATAGATACGCAGTATTTT. Translating it yields CASSHLQGIDTQYF. The gene calls are TRBV3-1 (or the pseudogene TRBV3-2) and TRBJ2-3; 7 nucleotides match TRBD1. The V gene's germline CDR1 is LGHDT and CDR2 YNNKEL (reference sequence). J lost 5 bases, V lost 3 bases, and 5 bases had no gene match. The CDR3 loop spans 14 amino acids.

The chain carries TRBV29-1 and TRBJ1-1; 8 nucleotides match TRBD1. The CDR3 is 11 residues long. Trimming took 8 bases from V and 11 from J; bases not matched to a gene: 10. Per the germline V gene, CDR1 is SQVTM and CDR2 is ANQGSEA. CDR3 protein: CSFGQGTWAFF. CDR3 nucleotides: TGCAGCTTTGGACAGGGAACCTGGGCTTTCTTT.

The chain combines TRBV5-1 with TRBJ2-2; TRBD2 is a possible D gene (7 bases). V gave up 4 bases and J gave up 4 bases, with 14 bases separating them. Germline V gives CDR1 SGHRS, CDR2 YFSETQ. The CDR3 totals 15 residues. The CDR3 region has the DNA TGCGCCAGCAGCCACAGGGAGGGGAGCACCGGGGAGCTGTTTTTT. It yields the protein CASSHREGSTGELFF.

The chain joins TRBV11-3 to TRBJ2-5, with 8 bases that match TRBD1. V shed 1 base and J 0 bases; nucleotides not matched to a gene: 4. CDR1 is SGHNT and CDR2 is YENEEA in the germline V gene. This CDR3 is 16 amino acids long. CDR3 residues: CASSLGTGGDQETQYF. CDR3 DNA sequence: TGTGCCAGCAGCTTAGGTACAGGGGGAGACCAAGAGACCCAGTACTTC.

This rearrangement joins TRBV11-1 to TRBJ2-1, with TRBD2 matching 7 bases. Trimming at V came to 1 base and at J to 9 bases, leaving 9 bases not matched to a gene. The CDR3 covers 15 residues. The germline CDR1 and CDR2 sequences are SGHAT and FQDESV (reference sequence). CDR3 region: CASSLEAGVSIEQFF. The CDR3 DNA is TGTGCCAGCAGCTTAGAGGCGGGAGTCTCAATTGAGCAGTTCTTC.

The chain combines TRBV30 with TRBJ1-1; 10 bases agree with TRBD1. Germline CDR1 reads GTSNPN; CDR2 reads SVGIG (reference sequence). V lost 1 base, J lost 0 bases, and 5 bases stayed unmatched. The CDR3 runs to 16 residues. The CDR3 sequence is CAWSAGTGVMNTEAFF. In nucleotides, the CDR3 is TGTGCCTGGAGTGCCGGGACAGGGGTAATGAACACTGAAGCTTTCTTT.

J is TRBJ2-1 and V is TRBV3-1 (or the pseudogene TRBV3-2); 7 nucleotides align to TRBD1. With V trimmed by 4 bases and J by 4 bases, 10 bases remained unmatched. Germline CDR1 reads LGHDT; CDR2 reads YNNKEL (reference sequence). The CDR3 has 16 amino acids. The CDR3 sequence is CASSLPTGLAYNEQFF. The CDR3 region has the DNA TGTGCCAGCAGCCTCCCGACAGGGCTGGCGTACAATGAGCAGTTCTTC.

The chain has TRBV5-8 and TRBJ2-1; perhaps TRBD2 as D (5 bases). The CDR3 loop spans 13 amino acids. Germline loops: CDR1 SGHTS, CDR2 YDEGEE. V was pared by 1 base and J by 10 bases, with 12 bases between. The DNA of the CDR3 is TGTGCCAGCAGCTTGCAGCTAGCTGGCGAGCAGTTCTTC. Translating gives CASSLQLAGEQFF.

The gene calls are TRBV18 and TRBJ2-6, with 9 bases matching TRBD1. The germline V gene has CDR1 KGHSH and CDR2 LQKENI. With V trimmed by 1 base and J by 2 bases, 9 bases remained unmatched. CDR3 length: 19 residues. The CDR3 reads CASSPRPGTGIAGANVLTF. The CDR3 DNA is TGTGCCAGCTCACCACGCCCCGGGACAGGGATAGCTGGGGCCAACGTCCTGACTTTC.

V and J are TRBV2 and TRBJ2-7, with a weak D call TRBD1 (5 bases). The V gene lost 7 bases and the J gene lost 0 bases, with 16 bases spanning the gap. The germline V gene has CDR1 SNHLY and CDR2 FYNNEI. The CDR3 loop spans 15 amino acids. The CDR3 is CASKIQDISSYEQYF. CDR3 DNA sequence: TGTGCCAGCAAAATCCAGGACATCAGCTCCTACGAGCAGTACTTC.

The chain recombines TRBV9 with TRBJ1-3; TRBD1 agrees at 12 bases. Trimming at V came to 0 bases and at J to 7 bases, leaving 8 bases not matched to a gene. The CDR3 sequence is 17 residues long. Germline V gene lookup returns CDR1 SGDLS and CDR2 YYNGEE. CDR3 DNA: TGTGCCAGCAGCGTAGAGTGGGGACAGGGGGCTCGGAACACCATATATTTT. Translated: CASSVEWGQGARNTIYF.

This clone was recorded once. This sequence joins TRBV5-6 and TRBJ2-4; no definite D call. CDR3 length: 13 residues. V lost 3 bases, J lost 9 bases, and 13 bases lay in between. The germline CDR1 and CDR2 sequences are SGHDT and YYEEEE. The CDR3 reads CASSSAFPGIQYF. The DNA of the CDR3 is TGTGCCAGCAGCTCGGCCTTTCCGGGCATTCAGTACTTC.

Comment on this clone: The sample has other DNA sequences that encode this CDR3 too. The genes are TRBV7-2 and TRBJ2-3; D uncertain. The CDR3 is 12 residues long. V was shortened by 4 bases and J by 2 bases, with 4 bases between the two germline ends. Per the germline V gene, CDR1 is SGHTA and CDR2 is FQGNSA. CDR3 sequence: CASSSFTDTQYF. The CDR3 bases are TGTGCCAGCAGCTCATTCACAGATACGCAGTATTTT.

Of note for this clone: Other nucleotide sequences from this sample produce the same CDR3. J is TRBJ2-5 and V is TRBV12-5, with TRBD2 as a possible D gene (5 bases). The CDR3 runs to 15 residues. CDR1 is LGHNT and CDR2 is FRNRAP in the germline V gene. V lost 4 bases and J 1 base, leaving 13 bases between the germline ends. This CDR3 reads CASGSGNPLQETQYF. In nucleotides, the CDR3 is TGTGCTAGTGGTTCGGGGAACCCTCTCCAAGAGACCCAGTACTTC.

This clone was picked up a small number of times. CDR3 in DNA: TGTGCCTGGATTGGTGGAGGGAATGAGCAGTTCTTC. Amino acids: CAWIGGGNEQFF. The chain uses TRBV30 and TRBJ2-1; D possibly corresponds to TRBD2 (6 bases). The V gene lost 4 bases and the J gene lost 7 bases, with 11 bases spanning the gap. The CDR3 totals 12 residues. Germline V gene sequence: CDR1 GTSNPN, CDR2 SVGIG (reference sequence).

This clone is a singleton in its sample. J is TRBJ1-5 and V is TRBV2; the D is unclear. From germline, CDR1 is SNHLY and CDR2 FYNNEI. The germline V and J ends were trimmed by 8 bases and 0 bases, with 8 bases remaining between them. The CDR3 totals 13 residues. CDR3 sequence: CASARDSNQPQHF. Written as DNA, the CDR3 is TGTGCCAGCGCCCGGGATAGCAATCAGCCCCAGCATTTT.

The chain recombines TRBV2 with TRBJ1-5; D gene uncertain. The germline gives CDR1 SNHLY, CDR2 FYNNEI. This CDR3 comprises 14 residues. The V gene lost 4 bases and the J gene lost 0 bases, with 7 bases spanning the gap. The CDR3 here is CASSVQSSNQPQHF. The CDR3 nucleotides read TGTGCCAGCAGTGTACAGTCTAGCAATCAGCCCCAGCATTTT.